The source of this TCR beta chain is a study of cytomegalovirus exposure and HLA in healthy donors. Study-level background: Early on, a data release was issued that held some 91 million unique TCRs from HLA-typed donors. Study findings and constraints: Previously analyzed data showed that most TCR beta V segments were productive at a frequency of about 87% or about 30%. There were some V segments, including TRBV6-2 and TRBV6-3, excluded as indistinguishable.

CDR3 length equals 13 residues. Germline assignment: CDR1 KGHSH and CDR2 LQKENI. V lost 6 bases and J lost 0, with 6 bases in between. PCR primers comprised 60 Vbeta and 13 Jbeta primers. Methods used by the authors: Later, an analysis found 65 million to 85 million unique TCR beta chains, and approximately 10 million of these were shared. The protocol was immunoSEQ multiplex PCR, while the TCRdb copy is restricted to in-frame clones and leaves out a portion. V, J and clone size reflect that table, while D and trimming were determined from the DNA. The sample has 150,000 to 200,000 clones; 79% are singletons. A word on this clone: Its matching antigen is unknown.

The rearrangement uses TRBV18 and TRBJ1-3; D gene uncertain. Source material: PBMCs. This sequence originates from a woman in her forties or fifties in good health and CMV-seronegative. CDR3 bases: TGTGCCAGCTCCCCCGGCTCTGGAAACACCATATATTTT. The encoded protein is CASSPGSGNTIYF.